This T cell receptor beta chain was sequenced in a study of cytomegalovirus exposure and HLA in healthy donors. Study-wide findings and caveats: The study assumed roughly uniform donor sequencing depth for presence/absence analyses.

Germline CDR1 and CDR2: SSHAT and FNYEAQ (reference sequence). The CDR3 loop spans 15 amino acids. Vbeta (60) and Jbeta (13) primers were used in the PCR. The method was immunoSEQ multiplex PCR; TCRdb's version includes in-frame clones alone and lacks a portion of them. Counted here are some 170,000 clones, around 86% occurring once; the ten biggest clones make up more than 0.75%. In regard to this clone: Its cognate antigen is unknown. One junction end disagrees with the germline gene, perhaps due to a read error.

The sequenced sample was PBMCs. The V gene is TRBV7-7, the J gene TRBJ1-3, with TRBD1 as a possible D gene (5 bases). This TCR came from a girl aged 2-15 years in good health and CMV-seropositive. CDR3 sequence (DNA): TGTGCTAGCAGCTTGGGGGGTAAAGGTGGAAACACCATATATTTT. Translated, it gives CASSLGGKGGNTIYF.